A selection of T cell receptor beta chains follows, all from one sample in a study of T cells after yellow fever vaccination. TCRdb reprocessed the 5' RACE reads with MiXCR, giving one entry per CDR3 protein. The repertoire consists of about 340,000 distinct CDR3 sequences, with about an eighth occurring once and the leading ten covering about 3%. This sample comprised CD4+ T cells sorted from PBMCs, obtained 15 days after the yellow fever booster vaccination. Receptor source: a man younger than 35 who received the YFV17D yellow fever vaccine. CDR3s include the opening cysteine and the closing phenylalanine or tryptophan. Fields, in order: CDR3 DNA, CDR3 protein, clone size, D gene, V gene, J gene. The D gene is left open where the match is weak. Clone size is shown for a subset of rows, as once, few, many or a class of expanded clone.

TGTGCCAGCAGCCCCGAGACAGGGTTTAGTTACGAGCAGTACTTC,CASSPETGFSYEQYF,-,TRBD1,TRBV11-2,TRBJ2-7
TGTGCCAGCAGCTTAGGCTCTCATTGGAACACTGAAGCTTTCTTT,CASSLGSHWNTEAFF,-,-,TRBV7-2,TRBJ1-1
TGTGCCAGCTGCGACAGGAGACCCGCGAACACCGGGGAGCTGTTTTTT,CASCDRRPANTGELFF,-,-,TRBV27,TRBJ2-2
TGTGCCAGTAGTATAATCAGCGGGGACGGCTTGATGAACATTCAGTACTTC,CASSIISGDGLMNIQYF,few,TRBD2,TRBV19,TRBJ2-4
TGTGCCAGCAGCCAAGGCGGGACAGTTAATGAAAAACTGTTTTTT,CASSQGGTVNEKLFF,-,TRBD1,TRBV4-2,TRBJ1-4
TGTGCCAGCACCGACTCCGGGACATCCGACACCGGGGAGCTGTTTTTT,CASTDSGTSDTGELFF,few,-,TRBV6-6,TRBJ2-2
TGCAGCTTCCGCGGGACAGGGGGCGTGGGACAGTTCTTC,CSFRGTGGVGQFF,many,TRBD1,TRBV29-1,TRBJ2-1
TGTGCCAGCAGCTTAAGGTTTGCTGGAAACACCATATATTTT,CASSLRFAGNTIYF,-,-,TRBV5-6,TRBJ1-3
TGTGCCAGCAGTTTATCGGGGTACATTCAGTACTTC,CASSLSGYIQYF,few,-,TRBV28,TRBJ2-4
TGTGCCAGCAGCTTAGGATCAGCCAACCTCTATGGCTACACCTTC,CASSLGSANLYGYTF,-,-,TRBV7-9,TRBJ1-2
TGTGCCAGCACCCAAAAGGGGGACAAGGGGTGCACTGAAGCTTTCTTT,CASTQKGDKGCTEAFF,few,-,TRBV3-2,TRBJ1-1